What follows is one T cell receptor (beta chain) and its context. The germline V and J ends were trimmed by 2 bases and 5 bases, with 12 bases remaining between them. The germline gives CDR1 MNHEY, CDR2 SVGAGI. This CDR3 spans 14 amino acids. The entry originates in a study of blood T cell repertoires in COVID-19. Study at large: Samples of COVID-19 (acute and convalescent) were obtained from the United States, Italy and Spain.

As originally analysed: Quantification of nucleated cells was approximated via reference gene primer amplification. Using immunoSEQ multiplex PCR, the repertoire was profiled, and TCRdb retains in-frame clones only, with some absent. The V and J calls and the clone size are those of that table, but D and trimming were determined from the DNA. The sample consists of around 250,000 clones, around 88% of them appearing once. Grouping used clinical history reported by participants in a survey and questionnaire. This sequence originates from a woman aged 40 to 55 with acute COVID-19. Sequencing used PBMCs or T cells enriched from blood (not recorded which). The rearrangement uses TRBV6-5 and TRBJ1-1, with D maybe TRBD1 (5 bases). The CDR3 nucleotides read TGTGCCAGCAGTTACGGAGGGGCAGGGACTGAAGCTTTCTTT. As protein: CASSYGGAGTEAFF.